This T cell receptor (beta chain) stems from a study of blood T cells in healthy people across ages. Study-level findings and limits: Naive T cell percentage and TCR beta diversity correlated strongly.

For this clonotype: Its antigen remains unidentified.

Primers used in a second PCR of roughly 6 to 11 cycles were a sample-barcoded 5' primer and a J-beta primer mix. A single record per CDR3 protein comes from TCRdb applying MiXCR to the 5' RACE reads. In the table there are about 730,000 distinct CDR3 sequences, roughly two fifths of which are singletons. Roughly 10 milliliters was the volume of peripheral blood drawn from each donor. The CDR3 is 15 residues long. CDR1 and CDR2 (germline): DFQATT, SNEGSKA (reference sequence). V lost 3 bases to trimming and J lost 3 bases, with 17 bases between them. V is TRBV20-1 and J is TRBJ1-2; tentatively, D is TRBD1 (5 bases). The source material was blood. The sequence was obtained from an older woman in good health. CDR3 protein: CSASVEGRTDYGYTF. CDR3 coding DNA: TGCAGTGCTAGCGTGGAGGGACGCACTGACTATGGCTACACCTTC.